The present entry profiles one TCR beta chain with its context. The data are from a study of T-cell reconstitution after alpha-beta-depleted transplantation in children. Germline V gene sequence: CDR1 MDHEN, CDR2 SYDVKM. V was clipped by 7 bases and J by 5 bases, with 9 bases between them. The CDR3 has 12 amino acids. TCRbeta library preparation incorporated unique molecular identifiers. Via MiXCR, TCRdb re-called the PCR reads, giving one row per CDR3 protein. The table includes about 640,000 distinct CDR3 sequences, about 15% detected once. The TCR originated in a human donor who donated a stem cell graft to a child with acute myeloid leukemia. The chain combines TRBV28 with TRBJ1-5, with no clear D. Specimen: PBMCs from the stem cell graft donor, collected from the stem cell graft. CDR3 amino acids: CASTNWDQPQHF. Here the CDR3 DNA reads TGTGCCAGCACGAATTGGGATCAGCCCCAGCATTTT.